Included here is one T cell receptor (beta chain) sequence, with context. Its specific antigen is unknown. Per-base quality was not reported, and no clone a single base away is much larger than it. The record originates from a study of shared clonotypes between healthy human individuals (dated by TCRdb to 2019 to 2021). Turning to the overall study: The cohort comprised a couple of women and a few men aged 18 to 49 years. For each donor, CD4 naive and CD4 memory were each given three plates, CD8 naive was given two plates, and CD8 memory was given one plate. Blood TCR repertoires of five healthy adults were deeply sequenced to estimate repertoire size and the extent of clonotype sharing between individuals. Different laboratories and diverse techniques were used to prepare libraries and sequence TCR repertoires, to increase sequencing depth and limit assay-specific biases. Per donor, leukapheresis produced somewhere between about 0.8 and 9 billion PBMCs.

Sequences SGHRS (CDR1) and YFSETQ (CDR2) are obtained from the germline V gene. V sheds 4 bases and J sheds 5 bases, leaving 15 bases between their ends. Its CDR3 holds 15 amino acids, cysteine through phenylalanine. Only CDR3 DNA remains: 45 bases, in frame from the first base. Using the deep immunoSEQ assay, TCR CDR3 regions were amplified from genomic DNA by multiplex PCR. Extracted genomic DNA from each cell subset was distributed evenly across all wells of several immunoSEQ 96-well plates, and each plate was treated as a replicate. For sorted subsets, 150 to 250 ng of genomic DNA, equivalent to 25,000 to 35,000 T cell genomes, went into each replicate PCR. The purified libraries were quantified using a Qubit 3.0 fluorometer, sized with a Bioanalyzer 2100, and then quantified again using the KAPA Library Quantification kit. Every immunoSEQ 96-well plate was sequenced on a separate single-read 150-cycle Illumina NextSeq 550 flow cell. For the original study's pipeline: Because the immunoSEQ output held only junctional sequences and lacked quality scores, the filtering could not match the filtering applied to full-length reads. To assign V/J genes and CDR3, sequences were annotated using PyIR, a Python wrapper for IgBLAST v1.9, with IMGT germline references. Any read was removed if the V/J assignment was weak (E-value above 1e-6), the CDR3 was missing, or the read contained stop codons, out-of-frame junctions, or ambiguous translated residues. A V3J clonotype was defined by an identical inferred V gene, J gene, and CDR3 amino acid sequence. Percentage overlap between repertoires was computed as shared unique clonotypes divided by the size of the smaller repertoire. RTK rarefaction, the Chao1 estimator, and Recon v2.1 estimates of unobserved clonotypes were used to assess repertoire richness. Generation probabilities were computed with OLGA for all TCRbeta clonotypes obtained by the gDNA method from a few donors. The immuneACCESS repertoire file appears here via TCRdb, limited to in-frame rearrangements. These files lack a portion of the clones; in checked studies, under half of the deficit traces to unresolved V genes, and the cause of the others is not known. V and J calls and clone size follow that table, whereas D and trimming were derived from the DNA. The sample table holds about 530,000 clones, of which 95% to 97% were seen once. The ten most abundant clones make up 0.06% of the sample.

The investigation overall reported the following: Estimated clonotype richness was generally larger for naive than for memory subsets. Pairwise subsampling led to the expectation that sequencing depth would affect the degree of clonotype sharing among donors. About 5% of naive CD4, 3.5% of naive CD8, roughly 2.5% of memory CD4, and over 0.35% of memory CD8 clonotypes were shared across a few donors. Because the study included a small number of donors, the genetic and exposure-history diversity represented was limited. Compared with non-shared clonotypes, the clonotypes found in all four sorted-subset donors had higher generation probabilities. Even with the large sequencing depth, rarefaction of the sorted-subset datasets indicated that sequencing was incomplete. Sampling was restricted to blood, and TCR repertoires in tissues likely differ from the TCR repertoires found in blood.

The donors were healthy, HIV-negative adults who had no recently reported acute infections or vaccinations. All donors were Caucasian adults living in Nashville, Tennessee, USA. CD4+ T cells were enriched by magnetic negative selection, after which naive cells were positively selected on CD45RA and the negative fraction was taken as the memory subset. Blood was obtained by leukapheresis, after which PBMCs were separated by Ficoll-Histopaque density gradient centrifugation and cryopreserved in liquid nitrogen vapor phase. Analytical flow cytometry was used to check the purity and quantity of every magnetically sorted T cell population. Genomic DNA was isolated from each sorted fraction and quantified by UV absorbance on a Nanodrop 2000c.

The sequenced sample was naive CD4+ T cells sorted from blood. The label giving this sample's cell subset or site can be read as: CD45RA+ positively selected. This receptor was identified in a woman aged 30 to 39 in good health. The chain is encoded by TRBV5-1 joined to TRBJ1-4; a weak D assignment points to TRBD1 (5 bases agree). The sequenced DNA: TGCGCCAGCAGCCGGCAACAGGATCAAAATGAAAAACTGTTTTTT. The resulting protein is CASSRQQDQNEKLFF.